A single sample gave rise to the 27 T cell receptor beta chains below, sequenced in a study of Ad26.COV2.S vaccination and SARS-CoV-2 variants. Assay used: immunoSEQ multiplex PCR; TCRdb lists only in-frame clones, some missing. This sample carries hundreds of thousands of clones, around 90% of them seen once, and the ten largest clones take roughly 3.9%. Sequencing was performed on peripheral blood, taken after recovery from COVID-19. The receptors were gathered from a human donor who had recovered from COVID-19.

CDR3 sequence reads: CASSQTSDRGRRYTEAFF. The CDR3 DNA reads TGTGCCAGCAGCCAAACCTCCGACAGGGGTCGCAGGTACACTGAAGCTTTCTTT. The chain couples TRBV3-1 (or the pseudogene TRBV3-2) to TRBJ1-1, with 8 bases identical to TRBD1. With V trimmed by 2 bases and J by 3 bases, 14 bases remained unmatched. CDR3 length: 18 residues. Germline assignment: CDR1 LGHDT and CDR2 YNNKEL (reference sequence).

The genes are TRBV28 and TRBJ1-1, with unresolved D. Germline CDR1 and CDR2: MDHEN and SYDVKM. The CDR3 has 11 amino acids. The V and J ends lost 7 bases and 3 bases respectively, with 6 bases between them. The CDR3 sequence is CASTQYTEAFF. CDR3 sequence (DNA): TGTGCCAGCACTCAGTACACTGAAGCTTTCTTT. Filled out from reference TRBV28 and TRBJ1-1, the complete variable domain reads DVKVTQSSRYLVKRTGEKVFLECVQDMDHENMFWYRQDPGLGLRLIYFSYDVKMKEKGDIPEGYSVSREKKERFSLILESASTNQTSMYLCASTQYTEAFFGQGTRLTVV.

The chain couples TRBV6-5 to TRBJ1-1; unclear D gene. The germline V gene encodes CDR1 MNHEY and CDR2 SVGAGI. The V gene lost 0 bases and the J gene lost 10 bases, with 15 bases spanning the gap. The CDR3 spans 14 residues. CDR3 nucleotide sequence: TGTGCCAGCAGTTACTCATTTTCCGGGCTCCGAGCTTTCTTT. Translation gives CASSYSFSGLRAFF.

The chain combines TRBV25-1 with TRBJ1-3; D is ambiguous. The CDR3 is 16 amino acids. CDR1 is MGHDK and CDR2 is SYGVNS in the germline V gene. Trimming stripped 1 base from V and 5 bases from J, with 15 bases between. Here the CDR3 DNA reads TGTGCCAGCAGTGAATCGAGCGTCGGACGGCGAAACACCATATATTTT. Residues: CASSESSVGRRNTIYF.

The CDR3 bases are TGTGCCAGCAGCCAGGGATTACTAGCGGGGGGTGCTACTGAGCAGTACTTC. Amino acid sequence: CASSQGLLAGGATEQYF. The chain joins TRBV3-1 (or the pseudogene TRBV3-2) to TRBJ2-7, with 12 bases matching TRBD2. Germline V gene lookup returns CDR1 LGHDT and CDR2 YNNKEL (reference sequence). Unmatched junction bases numbered 13, after V lost 3 bases and J lost 7 bases. This CDR3 spans 17 amino acids.

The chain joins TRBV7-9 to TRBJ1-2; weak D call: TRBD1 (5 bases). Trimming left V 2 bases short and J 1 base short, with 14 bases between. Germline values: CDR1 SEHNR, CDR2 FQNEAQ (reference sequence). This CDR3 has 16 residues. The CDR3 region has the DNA TGTGCCAGCAGCTTACTGCCAGGGTCCAATAACTATGGCTACACCTTC. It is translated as CASSLLPGSNNYGYTF.

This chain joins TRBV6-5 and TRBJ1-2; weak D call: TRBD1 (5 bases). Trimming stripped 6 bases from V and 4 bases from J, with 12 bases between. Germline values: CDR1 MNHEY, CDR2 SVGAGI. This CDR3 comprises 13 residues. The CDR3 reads CASRLTATYGYTF. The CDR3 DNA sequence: TGTGCCAGCAGGCTGACAGCTACCTATGGCTACACCTTC.

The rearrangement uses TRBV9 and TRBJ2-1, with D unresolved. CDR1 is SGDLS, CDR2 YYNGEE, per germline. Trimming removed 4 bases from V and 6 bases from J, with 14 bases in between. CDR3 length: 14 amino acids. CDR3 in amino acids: CASSPQTWGNEQFF. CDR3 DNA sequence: TGTGCCAGCAGCCCTCAAACTTGGGGCAATGAGCAGTTCTTC.

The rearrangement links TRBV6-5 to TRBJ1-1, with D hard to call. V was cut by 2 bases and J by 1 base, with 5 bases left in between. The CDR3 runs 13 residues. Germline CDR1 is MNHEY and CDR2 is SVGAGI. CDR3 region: CASSYTPNTEAFF. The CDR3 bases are TGTGCCAGCAGTTACACACCGAACACTGAAGCTTTCTTT.

CDR3 coding DNA: TGTGCCAGCAGCTTAGATTGGGACAGGGGGAACTACGAGCAGTACTTC. It is translated as CASSLDWDRGNYEQYF. The rearrangement links TRBV7-9 to TRBJ2-7, with 11 bases matching TRBD1. Germline V gives CDR1 SEHNR, CDR2 FQNEAQ (reference sequence). CDR3 length equals 16 residues. V lost 1 base, J lost 3 bases, and 5 bases stayed unmatched.

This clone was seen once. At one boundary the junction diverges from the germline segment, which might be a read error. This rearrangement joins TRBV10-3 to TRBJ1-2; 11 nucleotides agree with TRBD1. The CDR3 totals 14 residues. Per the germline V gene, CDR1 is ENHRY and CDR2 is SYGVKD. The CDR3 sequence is CATSGQGAPGGYTF. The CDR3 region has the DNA TGTGCCACCAGTGGACAGGGGGCGCCGGGTGGCTACACCTTC.

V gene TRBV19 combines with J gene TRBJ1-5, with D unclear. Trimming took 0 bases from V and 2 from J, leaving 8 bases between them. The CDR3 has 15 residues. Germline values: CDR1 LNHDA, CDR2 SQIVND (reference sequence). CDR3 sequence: CASSIEGSGNQPQHF. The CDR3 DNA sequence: TGTGCCAGTAGTATAGAGGGGAGCGGCAATCAGCCCCAGCATTTT. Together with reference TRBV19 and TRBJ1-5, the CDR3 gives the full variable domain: DGGITQSPKYLFRKEGQNVTLSCEQNLNHDAMYWYRQDPGQGLRLIYYSQIVNDFQKGDIAEGYSVSREKKESFPLTVTSAQKNPTAFYLCASSIEGSGNQPQHFGDGTRLSIL.

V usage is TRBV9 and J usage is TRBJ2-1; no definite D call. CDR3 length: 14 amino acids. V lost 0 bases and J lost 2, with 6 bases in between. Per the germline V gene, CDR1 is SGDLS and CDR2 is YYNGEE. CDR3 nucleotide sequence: TGTGCCAGCAGCGTAGAGTCGGCCTACAATGAGCAGTTCTTC. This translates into CASSVESAYNEQFF.

CDR3 in DNA: TGTGCCAGTAGCCGATCCTTACTAGCGGGGCCTCCGGTGGGTACGCAGTATTTT. Protein product: CASSRSLLAGPPVGTQYF. This chain links TRBV19 with TRBJ2-3, with TRBD2 identical over 10 bases. Per germline, CDR1 LNHDA and CDR2 SQIVND (reference sequence). The CDR3 has 18 residues. V dropped 6 bases and J dropped 8; count of bases not matched to a gene: 20.

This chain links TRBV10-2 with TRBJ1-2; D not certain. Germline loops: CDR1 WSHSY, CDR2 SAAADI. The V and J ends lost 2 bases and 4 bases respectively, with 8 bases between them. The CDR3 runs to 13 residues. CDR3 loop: CASSERGVYGYTF. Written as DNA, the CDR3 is TGCGCCAGCAGTGAGCGCGGGGTCTATGGCTACACCTTC.

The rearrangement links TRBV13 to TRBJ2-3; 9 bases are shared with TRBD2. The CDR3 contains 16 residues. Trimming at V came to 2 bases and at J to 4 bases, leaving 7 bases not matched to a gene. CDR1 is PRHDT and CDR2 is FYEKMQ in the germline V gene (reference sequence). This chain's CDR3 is CASSLIRGGAADTQYF. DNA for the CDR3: TGTGCCAGCAGCTTAATCCGCGGGGGGGCAGCAGATACGCAGTATTTT.

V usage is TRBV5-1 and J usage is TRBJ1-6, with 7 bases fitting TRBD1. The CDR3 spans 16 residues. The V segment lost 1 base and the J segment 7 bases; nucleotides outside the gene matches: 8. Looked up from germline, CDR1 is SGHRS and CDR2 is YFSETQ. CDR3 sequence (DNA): TGCGCCAGCAGCTTGCAGGGGGGTTCTCTGAATTCACCCCTCCACTTT. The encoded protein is CASSLQGGSLNSPLHF.

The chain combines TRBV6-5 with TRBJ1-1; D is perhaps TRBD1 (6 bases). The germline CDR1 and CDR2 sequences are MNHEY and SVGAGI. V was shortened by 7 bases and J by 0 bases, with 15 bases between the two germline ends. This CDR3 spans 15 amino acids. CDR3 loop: CASTTSGDMNTEAFF. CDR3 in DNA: TGTGCCAGCACCACATCAGGGGATATGAACACTGAAGCTTTCTTT.

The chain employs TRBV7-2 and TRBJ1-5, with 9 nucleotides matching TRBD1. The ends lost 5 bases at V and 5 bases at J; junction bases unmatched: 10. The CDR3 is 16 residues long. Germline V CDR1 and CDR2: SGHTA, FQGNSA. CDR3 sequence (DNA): TGTGCCAGCAGCCCAGGGGGGACAGGGAATCATCAGCCCCAGCATTTT. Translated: CASSPGGTGNHQPQHF.

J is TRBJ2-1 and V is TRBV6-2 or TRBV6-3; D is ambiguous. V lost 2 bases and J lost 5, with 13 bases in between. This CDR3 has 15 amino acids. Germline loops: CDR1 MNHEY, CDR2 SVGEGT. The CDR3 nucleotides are TGTGCCAGCAGTTACGGGGTAGCTAGTGACAATGAGCAGTTCTTC. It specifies CASSYGVASDNEQFF.

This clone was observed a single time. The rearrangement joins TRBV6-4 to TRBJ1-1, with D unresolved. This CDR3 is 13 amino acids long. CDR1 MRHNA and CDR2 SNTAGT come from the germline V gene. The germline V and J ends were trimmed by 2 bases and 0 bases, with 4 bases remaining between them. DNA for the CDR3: TGTGCCAGCAGTGACCAGGTGAACACTGAAGCTTTCTTT. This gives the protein CASSDQVNTEAFF.

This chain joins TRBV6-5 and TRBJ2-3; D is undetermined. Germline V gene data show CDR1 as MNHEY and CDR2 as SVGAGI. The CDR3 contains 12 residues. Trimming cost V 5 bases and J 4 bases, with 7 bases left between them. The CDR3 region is CASSPGADTQYF. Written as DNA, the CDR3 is TGTGCCAGCAGTCCAGGTGCAGATACGCAGTATTTT.

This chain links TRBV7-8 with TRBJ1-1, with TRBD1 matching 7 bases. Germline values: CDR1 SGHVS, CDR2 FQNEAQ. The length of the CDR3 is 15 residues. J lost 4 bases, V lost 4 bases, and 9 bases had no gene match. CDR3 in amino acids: CASSSGTVPSTEAFF. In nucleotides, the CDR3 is TGTGCCAGCAGCTCAGGGACAGTACCTTCCACTGAAGCTTTCTTT.

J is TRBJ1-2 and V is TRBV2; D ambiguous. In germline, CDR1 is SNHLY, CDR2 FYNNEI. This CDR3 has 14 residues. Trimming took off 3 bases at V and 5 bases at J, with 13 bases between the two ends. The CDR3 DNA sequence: TGTGCCAGCAGTGAGAGGGCAGGTAGATATGGCTACACCTTC. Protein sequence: CASSERAGRYGYTF.

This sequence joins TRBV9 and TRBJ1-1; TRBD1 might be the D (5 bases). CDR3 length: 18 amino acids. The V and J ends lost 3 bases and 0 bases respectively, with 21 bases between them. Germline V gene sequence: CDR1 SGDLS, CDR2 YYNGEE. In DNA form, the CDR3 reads TGTGCCAGCAGCGCCGGGGAGGGAGAGGGGCCCTTGAACACTGAAGCTTTCTTT. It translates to CASSAGEGEGPLNTEAFF.

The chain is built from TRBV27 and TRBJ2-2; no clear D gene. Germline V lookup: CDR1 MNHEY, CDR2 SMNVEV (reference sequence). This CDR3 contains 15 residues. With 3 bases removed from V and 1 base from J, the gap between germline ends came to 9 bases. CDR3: CASSLTRLNTGELFF. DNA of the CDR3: TGTGCCAGCAGTTTGACCAGATTGAACACCGGGGAGCTGTTTTTT.

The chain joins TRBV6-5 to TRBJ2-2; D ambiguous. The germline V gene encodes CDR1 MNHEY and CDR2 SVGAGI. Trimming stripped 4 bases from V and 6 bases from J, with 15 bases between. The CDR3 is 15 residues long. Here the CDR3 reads CASSFRQAQAGELFF. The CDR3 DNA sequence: TGTGCCAGCAGTTTTAGGCAGGCCCAGGCCGGGGAGCTGTTTTTT.